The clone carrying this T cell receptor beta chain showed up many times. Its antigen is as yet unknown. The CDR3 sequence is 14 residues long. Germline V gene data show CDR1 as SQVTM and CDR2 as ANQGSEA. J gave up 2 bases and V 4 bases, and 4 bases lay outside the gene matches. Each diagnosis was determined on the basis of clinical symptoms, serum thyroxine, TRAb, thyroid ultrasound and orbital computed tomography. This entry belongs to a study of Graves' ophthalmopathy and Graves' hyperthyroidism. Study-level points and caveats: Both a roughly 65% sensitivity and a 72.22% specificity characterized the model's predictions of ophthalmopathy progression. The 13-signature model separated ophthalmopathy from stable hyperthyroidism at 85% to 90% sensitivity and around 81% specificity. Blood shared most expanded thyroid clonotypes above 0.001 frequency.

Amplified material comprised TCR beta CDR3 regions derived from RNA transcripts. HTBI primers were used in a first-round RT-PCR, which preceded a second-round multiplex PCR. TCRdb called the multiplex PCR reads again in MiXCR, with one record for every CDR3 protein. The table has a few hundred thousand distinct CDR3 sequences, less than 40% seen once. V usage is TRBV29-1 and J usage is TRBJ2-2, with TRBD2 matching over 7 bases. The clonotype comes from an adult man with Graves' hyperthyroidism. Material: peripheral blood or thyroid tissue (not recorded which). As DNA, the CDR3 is TGCAGCGTTGGGGGAGGGAGAAACACCGGGGAGCTGTTTTTT. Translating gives CSVGGGRNTGELFF.